The 12 T cell receptor beta chains reported below all come from one sample, sequenced in a study of cytomegalovirus exposure and HLA in healthy donors. A multiplex PCR was run with 60 Vbeta primers and 13 Jbeta primers. The method was immunoSEQ multiplex PCR; TCRdb's version includes in-frame clones alone and lacks a portion of them. The top ten clones hold roughly 2.1% of a sample with about 94,000 clones, approximately 7.1% of them seen once. Sequenced input: PBMCs. The receptors originated from a man in his forties or fifties in good health and CMV-seronegative.

The gene calls are TRBV28 and TRBJ2-5; TRBD1 might be the D (5 bases). This CDR3 has 14 amino acids. Looked up from germline, CDR1 is MDHEN and CDR2 is SYDVKM. V lost 3 bases and J lost 2, with 10 bases in between. The CDR3, as DNA: TGTGCCAGCAGTTTTAGACAGATACAAGAGACCCAGTACTTC. Its translation: CASSFRQIQETQYF.

There are a few counts of this clone. The genes are TRBV6-6 and TRBJ1-2; possible D gene TRBD1, 5 bases. The germline V gene has CDR1 MNHNY and CDR2 SVGAGI (reference sequence). The length of the CDR3 is 15 residues. The V gene lost 4 bases and the J gene lost 1 base, with 13 bases spanning the gap. CDR3 nucleotide sequence: TGTGCCAGCAGTTTGGGGGGGGAACTTAACTATGGCTACACCTTC. Translation: CASSLGGELNYGYTF.

The table lists this clone with a few counts. The chain employs TRBV6-6 and TRBJ2-1; possibly TRBD2 for D (6 bases). The CDR3 covers 14 residues. Trimming took off 6 bases at V and 4 bases at J, with 13 bases between the two ends. Looked up from germline, CDR1 is MNHNY and CDR2 is SVGAGI (reference sequence). DNA for the CDR3: TGTGCCAGCAGGGAAGGCGGGGCGTACAATGAGCAGTTCTTC. Translated: CASREGGAYNEQFF.

The chain links TRBV5-4 to TRBJ1-2; 8 bases are shared with TRBD1. This CDR3 region has 12 residues. Germline-derived CDR1 and CDR2 are SGHNT and YYREEE (reference sequence). Germline trimming cut 3 bases from V and 8 bases from J; bases unmatched to any gene: 3. In DNA, the CDR3 is TGTGCCAGCAGCTCCCGGGACAGGGGCTACACCTTC. Its translation: CASSSRDRGYTF.

The V call is TRBV27, the J call TRBJ2-1; tentative D call: TRBD2 (5 bases). Germline CDR1 and CDR2: MNHEY and SMNVEV (reference sequence). V lost 5 bases and J 4 bases, leaving 9 bases between the germline ends. CDR3 length: 13 amino acids. CDR3 loop: CASSRGGYNEQFF. For the CDR3, the DNA is TGTGCCAGCAGTCGGGGTGGTTACAATGAGCAGTTCTTC.

The chain uses TRBV7-8 and TRBJ1-5; unclear D gene. This CDR3 contains 16 residues. V was cut by 3 bases and J by 3 bases, with 15 bases left in between. Germline CDR1 reads SGHVS; CDR2 reads FQNEAQ. In DNA form, the CDR3 reads TGTGCCAGCAGCTTCGGCGTCCGGGAACTCAATCAGCCCCAGCATTTT. It specifies CASSFGVRELNQPQHF.

This clone occurred a few times. The gene calls are TRBV7-2 and TRBJ1-2; D is uncertain. The CDR3 has 14 amino acids. Trimming left V 1 base short and J 8 bases short, with 14 bases between. Germline V gene data show CDR1 as SGHTA and CDR2 as FQGNSA. The CDR3 region has the DNA TGTGCCAGCAGCTTAGATCGGGTGCCGGGGGGCTACACCTTC. This codes for CASSLDRVPGGYTF.

The CDR3 region is CASSLRYEQYF. Here the CDR3 DNA reads TGTGCCAGCAGCTTGCGCTACGAGCAGTACTTC. The chain links TRBV7-2 to TRBJ2-7; D gene unclear. From germline, CDR1 is SGHTA and CDR2 FQGNSA. CDR3 length equals 11 residues. V lost 3 bases to trimming and J lost 3 bases, with 3 bases between them.

The V and J genes are TRBV7-6 and TRBJ2-6, with D perhaps TRBD2 (7 bases). The V end was cut by 1 base, the J end by 3 bases, with 16 bases between. Germline V gene sequence: CDR1 SGHVS, CDR2 FNYEAQ. This CDR3 is 18 amino acids long. CDR3 coding DNA: TGTGCCAGCAGCTTAGGAGCGGGCGGGGGCTTTGGGGCCAACGTCCTGACTTTC. Protein: CASSLGAGGGFGANVLTF.

This clone has more than one count but fewer than ten. V gene TRBV4-3 combines with J gene TRBJ2-1, with 7 bases lining up with TRBD2. Unmatched junction bases numbered 13, after V lost 1 base and J lost 4 bases. The germline gives CDR1 LGHNA, CDR2 YSLEER. The CDR3 covers 18 residues. CDR3 in amino acids: CASSQGEWAGVEYNEQFF. The CDR3 nucleotides are TGCGCCAGCAGCCAAGGGGAATGGGCGGGAGTAGAGTACAATGAGCAGTTCTTC.

V and J are TRBV5-4 and TRBJ2-3; D possibly corresponds to TRBD2 (6 bases). CDR1 is SGHNT, CDR2 YYREEE, per germline (reference sequence). The CDR3 extends over 15 amino acids. Trimming removed 0 bases from V and 0 bases from J, with 8 bases in between. This CDR3 reads CASSLGGTSTDTQYF. The CDR3 DNA sequence: TGTGCCAGCAGCTTGGGGGGGACTAGCACAGATACGCAGTATTTT.

The genes are TRBV2 and TRBJ1-1; D may be TRBD1 (6 bases). The CDR3 length is 13 residues. From germline, CDR1 is SNHLY and CDR2 FYNNEI. Between the trimmed V and J ends, which lost 4 bases and 7 bases, there was a span of 13 bases. CDR3 residues: CASSVGQRIEAFF. In DNA, the CDR3 is TGTGCCAGCAGTGTTGGACAGAGGATTGAAGCTTTCTTT.